A single sample is the source of the 8 T cell receptor beta chains below, sequenced in a study of T cell repertoires in cytomegalovirus infection. TCRdb reanalysed the reads using MiXCR and keeps one entry per CDR3 protein. The sample has 250,000 to 300,000 distinct CDR3 sequences, roughly an eighth seen once; the top ten hold 8.8%. Material: PBMCs. The source is a human donor in good health (CMV status not recorded). Some clones in this sample may be carry-over from other donors' samples.

The sample holds many counts of this clonotype. V is TRBV5-6 and J is TRBJ1-1; tentative D call: TRBD1 (6 bases). CDR1 is SGHDT and CDR2 is YYEEEE in the germline V gene. V lost 1 base to trimming and J lost 5 bases, with 12 bases between them. This CDR3 has 14 amino acids. CDR3 protein: CASSLRPGVTEAFF. The CDR3 coding sequence is TGTGCCAGCAGCTTGAGACCAGGGGTAACTGAAGCTTTCTTT.

Worth noting for this clonotype: A much bigger clone sits one base away, suggesting this may be a read error. CDR3: CASSSGTGIGETQYF. The CDR3, as DNA: TGTGCCAGCAGCTCAGGGACAGGAATCGGGGAGACCCAGTACTTC. V gene TRBV11-2 combines with J gene TRBJ2-5, with TRBD1 matching over 8 bases. Trimming at V came to 4 bases and at J to 5 bases, leaving 9 bases not matched to a gene. Germline lookup yields CDR1 SGHAT and CDR2 FQNNGV. The CDR3 contains 15 residues. Filled out from reference TRBV11-2 and TRBJ2-5, the complete variable domain reads EAGVAQSPRYKIIEKRQSVAFWCNPISGHATLYWYQQILGQGPKLLIQFQNNGVVDDSQLPKDRFSAERLKGVDSTLKIQPAKLEDSAVYLCASSSGTGIGETQYFGPGTRLLVL.

At least ten counts were recorded for this clonotype. The genes are TRBV7-2 and TRBJ1-5; 7 nucleotides line up with TRBD1. The CDR3 contains 12 residues. Germline loops: CDR1 SGHTA, CDR2 FQGNSA. This chain's CDR3 is CATRQGGQPQHF. In DNA, the CDR3 is TGTGCTACCAGACAGGGAGGTCAGCCCCAGCATTTT.

The J gene is TRBJ1-5, the V gene TRBV20-1; D is possibly TRBD1 (5 bases). This CDR3 contains 13 residues. CDR1 DFQATT and CDR2 SNEGSKA come from the germline V gene (reference sequence). Trimming cost V 3 bases and J 5 bases, with 11 bases left between them. CDR3 loop: CSARMDNHQPQHF. In nucleotides, the CDR3 is TGCAGTGCTAGGATGGACAATCATCAGCCCCAGCATTTT.

There are many counts of this clonotype. The rearrangement links TRBV2 to TRBJ1-6, with D perhaps TRBD1 (5 bases). The V end was cut by 3 bases, the J end by 8 bases, with 11 bases between. This CDR3 contains 14 residues. Germline lookup yields CDR1 SNHLY and CDR2 FYNNEI. The CDR3 DNA sequence: TGTGCCAGCAGTGATCAACAGGATGATTCACCCCTCCACTTT. As protein: CASSDQQDDSPLHF.

This clonotype has only a few counts. The chain links TRBV27 to TRBJ1-4, with no clear D. Germline V gene lookup returns CDR1 MNHEY and CDR2 SMNVEV (reference sequence). Trimming removed 1 base at V and 2 bases at J, with 5 bases between. CDR3 size: 14 residues. CDR3 nucleotides: TGTGCCAGCAGTTTATGGGCGACTAATGAAAAACTGTTTTTT. Residues: CASSLWATNEKLFF.

The table lists this clonotype with many counts. This sequence joins TRBV6-1 and TRBJ1-5, with D perhaps TRBD1 (5 bases). Trimming took 8 bases from V and 7 from J, leaving 21 bases between them. The germline V gene encodes CDR1 MNHNS and CDR2 SASEGT. This CDR3 comprises 15 residues. CDR3 DNA: TGTGCCAGCGTCGAGGCCTCTGGGGGACTGCAGCCCCAGCATTTT. Translated: CASVEASGGLQPQHF.

The table lists this clonotype with many counts. The chain couples TRBV28 to TRBJ2-7; a weak D match, TRBD1 (5 bases). Between the trimmed V and J ends, which lost 5 bases and 0 bases, there was a span of 11 bases. This CDR3 is built from 14 residues. Per the germline V gene, CDR1 is MDHEN and CDR2 is SYDVKM. This CDR3 reads CASSGRGSSYEQYF. As DNA, the CDR3 is TGTGCCAGCAGTGGAAGGGGAAGCTCCTACGAGCAGTACTTC.